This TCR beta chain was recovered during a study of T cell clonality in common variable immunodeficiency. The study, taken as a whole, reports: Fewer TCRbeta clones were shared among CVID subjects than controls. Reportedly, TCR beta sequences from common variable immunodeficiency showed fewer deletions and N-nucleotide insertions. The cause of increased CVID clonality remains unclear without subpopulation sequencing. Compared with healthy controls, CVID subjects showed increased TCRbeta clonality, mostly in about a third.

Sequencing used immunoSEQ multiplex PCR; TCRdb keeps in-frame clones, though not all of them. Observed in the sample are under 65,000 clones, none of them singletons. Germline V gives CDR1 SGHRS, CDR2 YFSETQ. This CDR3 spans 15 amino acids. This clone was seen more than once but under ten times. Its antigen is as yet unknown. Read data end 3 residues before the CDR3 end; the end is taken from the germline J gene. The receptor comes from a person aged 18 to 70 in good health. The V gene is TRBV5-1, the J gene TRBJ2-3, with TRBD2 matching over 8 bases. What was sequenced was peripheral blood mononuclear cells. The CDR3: CASSTTSGLKETQYF. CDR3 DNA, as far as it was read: TGCGCCAGCAGCACAACTAGCGGACTCAAAGAGACG. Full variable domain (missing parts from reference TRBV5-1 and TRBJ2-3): KAGVTQTPRYLIKTRGQQVTLSCSPISGHRSVSWYQQTPGQGLQFLFEYFSETQRNKGNFPGRFSGRQFSNSRSEMNVSTLELGDSALYLCASSTTSGLKETQYFGPGTRLTVL.